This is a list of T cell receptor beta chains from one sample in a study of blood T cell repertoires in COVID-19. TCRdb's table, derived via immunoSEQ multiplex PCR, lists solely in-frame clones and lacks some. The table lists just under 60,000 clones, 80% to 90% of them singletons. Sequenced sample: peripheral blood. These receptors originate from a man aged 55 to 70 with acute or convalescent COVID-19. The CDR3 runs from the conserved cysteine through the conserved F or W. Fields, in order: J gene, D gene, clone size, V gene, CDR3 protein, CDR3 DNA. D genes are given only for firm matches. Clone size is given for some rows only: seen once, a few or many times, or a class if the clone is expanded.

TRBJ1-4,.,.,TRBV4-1,CASSQDRSTNEKLFF,TGCGCCAGCAGCCAAGATCGGTCAACTAATGAAAAACTGTTTTTT
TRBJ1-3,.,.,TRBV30,CAWQRPGSGNTIYF,TGTGCCTGGCAGAGACCGGGATCTGGAAACACCATATATTTT
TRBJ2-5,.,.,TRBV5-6,CASSLTGWETQYF,TGTGCCAGCAGCTTGACAGGGTGGGAGACCCAGTACTTC
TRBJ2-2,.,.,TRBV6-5,CASSKGAGELFF,TGTGCCAGCAGTAAGGGGGCCGGGGAGCTGTTTTTT
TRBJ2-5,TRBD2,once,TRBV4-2,CASSPTGLAGVETQYF,TGTGCCAGCAGCCCGACGGGACTAGCGGGAGTGGAGACCCAGTACTTC
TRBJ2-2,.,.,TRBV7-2,CASSLVAAGTGELFF,TGTGCCAGCAGCTTAGTAGCGGCGGGGACCGGGGAGCTGTTTTTT
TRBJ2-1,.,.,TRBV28,CASSSSVSSYNEQFF,TGTGCCAGCAGTTCTAGCGTTAGCTCCTACAATGAGCAGTTCTTC
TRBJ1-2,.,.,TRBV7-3,CASSLDSYYGYTF,TGTGCCAGCAGTCTAGACTCGTACTATGGCTACACCTTC
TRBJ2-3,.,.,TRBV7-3,CASSLTGRTTDTQYF,TGTGCCAGCAGCTTAACGGGGAGAACCACAGATACGCAGTATTTT
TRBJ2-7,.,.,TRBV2,CASWGDSSYEQYF,TGTGCCAGCTGGGGGGACAGCTCCTACGAGCAGTACTTC
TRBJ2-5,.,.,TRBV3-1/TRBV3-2,CASSQDVARGTQYF,TGTGCCAGCAGCCAAGATGTGGCCCGCGGGACCCAGTACTTC
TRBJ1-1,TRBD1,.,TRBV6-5,CARRTGLNTEAFF,TGTGCCAGACGGACAGGACTGAACACTGAAGCTTTCTTT
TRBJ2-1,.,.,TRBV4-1,CASSRQQTRFQGGEQFF,TGCGCCAGCAGCCGCCAACAAACTAGATTTCAGGGGGGTGAGCAGTTCTTC
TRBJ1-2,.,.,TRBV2,CASSDSRANYGYTF,TGTGCCAGCAGTGATTCCAGGGCCAACTATGGCTACACCTTC
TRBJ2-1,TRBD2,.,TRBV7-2,CASSFRLSSGGEQFF,TGTGCCAGCAGCTTTCGACTTAGTAGCGGGGGTGAGCAGTTCTTC
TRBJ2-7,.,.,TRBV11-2,CASSLAEGPYEQYF,TGTGCCAGCAGCTTAGCGGAGGGTCCCTACGAGCAGTACTTC
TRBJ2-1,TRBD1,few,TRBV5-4,CASSLGGGYEQFF,TGTGCCAGCAGCTTGGGAGGGGGCTATGAGCAGTTCTTC
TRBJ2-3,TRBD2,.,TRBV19,CASHIPRRRTSEDTDTQYF,TGTGCCAGTCATATCCCACGACGCCGGACTAGCGAGGACACAGATACGCAGTATTTT
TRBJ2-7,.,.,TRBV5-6,CASSSPPGTPYEQYF,TGTGCCAGCAGCAGCCCCCCAGGGACTCCCTACGAGCAGTACTTC
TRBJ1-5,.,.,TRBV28,CASSRDINQPQHF,TGTGCCAGCAGTCGGGACATCAATCAGCCCCAGCATTTT
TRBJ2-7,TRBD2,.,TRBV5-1,CASSFNIASGSPYEQYF,TGCGCCAGCAGCTTTAACATCGCCAGCGGGAGCCCCTACGAGCAGTACTTC
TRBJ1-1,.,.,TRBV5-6,CASSLGRVNTEAFF,TGTGCCAGCAGCTTGGGACGGGTGAACACTGAAGCTTTCTTT
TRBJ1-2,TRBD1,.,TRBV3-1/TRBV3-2,CASSPNRGLGGYTF,TGTGCCAGCAGTCCGAACAGGGGGCTGGGGGGCTACACCTTC
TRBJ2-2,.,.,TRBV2,CASKMNPRPGTGELFF,TGTGCCAGCAAGATGAACCCGAGGCCGGGAACCGGGGAGCTGTTTTTT
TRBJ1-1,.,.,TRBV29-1,CSVGTVRGAENTEAFF,TGCAGCGTTGGGACAGTACGGGGGGCTGAGAACACTGAAGCTTTCTTT
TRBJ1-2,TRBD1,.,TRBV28,CASSLTGGADGYTF,TGTGCCAGCAGTTTAACAGGGGGCGCGGATGGCTACACCTTC
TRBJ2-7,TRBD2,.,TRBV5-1,CASSLGLAGAIWEYF,TGCGCCAGCAGCTTGGGACTAGCGGGAGCTATTTGGGAGTACTTC
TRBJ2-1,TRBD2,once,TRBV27,CASKKTSGSYNEQFF,TGTGCCAGCAAAAAGACTAGCGGGAGTTACAATGAGCAGTTCTTC
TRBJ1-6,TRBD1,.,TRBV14,CASSQAGGSPLHF,TGTGCCAGCAGCCAGGCAGGGGGCTCACCCCTCCACTTT
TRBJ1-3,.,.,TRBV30,CAWSVLLGNTIYF,TGTGCCTGGAGTGTACTTCTCGGAAACACCATATATTTT
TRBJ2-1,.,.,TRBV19,CASSLGHTNYNEQFF,TGTGCCAGTAGTTTGGGACACACCAACTACAATGAGCAGTTCTTC
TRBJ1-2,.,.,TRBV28,CASSSLNYGYTF,TGTGCCAGCAGTTCACTCAACTATGGCTACACCTTC
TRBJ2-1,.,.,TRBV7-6,CASSLGAPRHEQFF,TGTGCCAGCAGCTTAGGGGCGCCACGTCATGAGCAGTTCTTC
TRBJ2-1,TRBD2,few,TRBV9,CASSVRTSGSDEQFF,TGTGCCAGCAGCGTCAGGACTAGCGGGAGCGATGAGCAGTTCTTC
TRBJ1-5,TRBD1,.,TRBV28,CASNAPWDRGVTSSNQPQHF,TGTGCCAGCAATGCCCCATGGGACAGGGGGGTAACGAGTAGCAATCAGCCCCAGCATTTT
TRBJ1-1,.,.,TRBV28,CASTPPRRNTEAFF,TGTGCCAGCACCCCCCCCCGCAGGAACACTGAAGCTTTCTTT
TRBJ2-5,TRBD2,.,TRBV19,CASNNPAGAEETQYF,TGTGCCAGTAACAATCCAGCGGGAGCCGAGGAGACCCAGTACTTC
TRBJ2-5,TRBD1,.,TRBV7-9,CASSNTGAETQYF,TGTGCCAGCAGCAATACAGGGGCCGAGACCCAGTACTTC
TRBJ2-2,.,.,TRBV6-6,CASSQGGAGELFF,TGTGCCAGCAGTCAAGGGGGGGCTGGGGAGCTGTTTTTT
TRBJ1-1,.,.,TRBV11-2,CASSLMTGPWNEAFF,TGTGCCAGCAGCTTAATGACAGGCCCCTGGAACGAAGCTTTCTTT
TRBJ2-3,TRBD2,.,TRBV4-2,CASSPLAGTDTQYF,TGTGCCAGCAGCCCCTTAGCGGGGACAGATACGCAGTATTTT
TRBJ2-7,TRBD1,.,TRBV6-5,CASSDRVGEQYF,TGTGCCAGCAGCGACAGGGTTGGCGAGCAGTACTTC
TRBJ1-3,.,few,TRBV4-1,CASSQAPARGYF,TGCGCCAGCAGCCAAGCCCCGGCCCGGGGTTATTTT
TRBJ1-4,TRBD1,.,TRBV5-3,CARSNRTGRMGEKLFF,TGTGCCAGAAGCAACCGGACAGGGAGGATGGGTGAAAAACTGTTTTTT
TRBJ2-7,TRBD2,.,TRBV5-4,CASSQGLAALEQYF,TGTGCCAGCAGCCAGGGACTAGCGGCCCTCGAGCAGTACTTC
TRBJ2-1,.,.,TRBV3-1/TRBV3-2,CASSQGHERLYNEQFF,TGTGCCAGCAGCCAAGGGCACGAGCGGCTGTACAATGAGCAGTTCTTC
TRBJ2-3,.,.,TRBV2,CASGRALEDTQYF,TGTGCCAGCGGGCGAGCCCTCGAAGATACGCAGTATTTT
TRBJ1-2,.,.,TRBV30,CAWSVQASNYGYTF,TGTGCCTGGAGTGTACAGGCTTCTAACTATGGCTACACCTTC
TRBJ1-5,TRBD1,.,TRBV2,CASSVEGADGQPQHF,TGTGCCAGCAGTGTGGAGGGGGCGGACGGGCAGCCCCAGCATTTT
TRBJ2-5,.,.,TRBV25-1,CASSDSGETQYF,TGTGCCAGCAGCGACTCCGGGGAGACCCAGTACTTC
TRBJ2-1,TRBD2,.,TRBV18,CASSASSGRVNEQFF,TGTGCCAGCTCCGCCTCTAGCGGGAGGGTTAATGAGCAGTTCTTC
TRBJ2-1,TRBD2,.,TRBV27,CASTAGGRARNEQFF,TGTGCCAGCACCGCGGGGGGGAGGGCCCGGAATGAGCAGTTCTTC